What follows are 17 T cell receptor beta chains derived from one specimen sequenced in a study of blood T cell repertoires in COVID-19. The protocol was immunoSEQ multiplex PCR, while the TCRdb copy is restricted to in-frame clones and leaves out a portion. This table holds roughly 230,000 clones, about 88% found once. The sample comprised peripheral blood. Receptor source: a man aged 65-85 years with acute or convalescent COVID-19.

The chain has TRBV6-5 and TRBJ1-5; D is unresolved. This CDR3 region has 12 residues. Germline CDR1 reads MNHEY; CDR2 reads SVGAGI. The germline V and J ends were trimmed by 8 bases and 4 bases, with 9 bases remaining between them. This CDR3 is CASHQRNQPQHF. The CDR3 region has the DNA TGTGCCAGCCATCAGAGGAATCAGCCCCAGCATTTT.

This chain joins TRBV6-5 and TRBJ2-6; D gene ambiguous. In germline, CDR1 is MNHEY, CDR2 SVGAGI. The CDR3 consists of 13 residues. Trimming pared 10 bases from V and 2 bases from J, leaving 9 bases between. CDR3 coding DNA: TGTGCCACCCGCCTAGCTGGGGCCAACGTCCTGACTTTC. Protein: CATRLAGANVLTF.

This sequence joins TRBV5-4 and TRBJ2-7; 14 positions match TRBD2. Germline CDR1 reads SGHNT; CDR2 reads YYREEE (reference sequence). V dropped 3 bases and J dropped 2; count of bases not matched to a gene: 7. This CDR3 contains 17 residues. The chain's CDR3 is CASSWGTSGSQTYEQYF. The CDR3 DNA follows: TGTGCCAGCAGCTGGGGGACTAGCGGGAGCCAGACCTACGAGCAGTACTTC.

This chain connects TRBV27 to TRBJ1-1, with no clear D. From germline, CDR1 is MNHEY and CDR2 SMNVEV (reference sequence). V was clipped by 2 bases and J by 1 base, with 5 bases between them. CDR3 length equals 13 residues. CDR3: CASSLRQNTEAFF. CDR3 sequence (DNA): TGTGCCAGCAGTTTAAGACAGAACACTGAAGCTTTCTTT.

The rearrangement uses TRBV19 and TRBJ2-6; D is undetermined. The length of the CDR3 is 15 residues. CDR1 is LNHDA, CDR2 SQIVND, per germline (reference sequence). V dropped 2 bases and J dropped 0 bases, with 5 bases sitting between them. The CDR3 loop is CASSIYISGANVLTF. In DNA form, the CDR3 reads TGTGCCAGTAGTATATACATCTCTGGGGCCAACGTCCTGACTTTC.

This chain connects TRBV28 to TRBJ1-1; TRBD1 might be the D (5 bases). The CDR3 has 16 amino acids. Per germline, CDR1 MDHEN and CDR2 SYDVKM. Trimming left V 3 bases short and J 1 base short, with 15 bases between. The CDR3 loop is CASSFGSGKGNTEAFF. The CDR3 nucleotides are TGTGCCAGCAGTTTCGGGTCAGGGAAGGGGAACACTGAAGCTTTCTTT.

The chain has TRBV5-1 and TRBJ2-7; D remains ambiguous. Germline CDR1 reads SGHRS; CDR2 reads YFSETQ. CDR3 length: 12 residues. Trimming shortened V by 4 bases and J by 7 bases, and 12 bases separated the two germline ends. CDR3 amino acids: CASSLSPGEQYF. In nucleotides, the CDR3 is TGCGCCAGCAGCCTTTCGCCCGGTGAGCAGTACTTC.

The chain couples TRBV18 to TRBJ1-4; a weak D match, TRBD1 (5 bases). The CDR3 is 16 amino acids. Germline CDR1 and CDR2: KGHSH and LQKENI. Trimming took off 3 bases at V and 7 bases at J, with 18 bases between the two ends. This CDR3 reads CASSPPADPGFEKLFF. The DNA for the CDR3 is TGTGCCAGCTCACCTCCCGCGGACCCAGGGTTTGAAAAACTGTTTTTT.

This sequence joins TRBV28 and TRBJ1-2, with TRBD1 matching 10 bases. The CDR3 is 16 residues long. Germline-derived CDR1 and CDR2 are MDHEN and SYDVKM. V shed 2 bases and J 7 bases; nucleotides not matched to a gene: 10. The CDR3 region has the DNA TGTGCCAGCAGTTTACCCTGGGGGACAGGGGTTAGTGGCTACACCTTC. Its translation: CASSLPWGTGVSGYTF.

The chain is built from TRBV29-1 and TRBJ2-7, with D possibly matching TRBD1 (6 bases). This CDR3 contains 10 residues. V was cut by 6 bases and J by 6 bases, with 9 bases left in between. CDR1 and CDR2 (germline): SQVTM, ANQGSEA. The CDR3 reads CSVRTVEQYF. CDR3 in DNA: TGCAGCGTCCGGACAGTCGAGCAGTACTTC.

The rearrangement joins TRBV7-8 to TRBJ2-7; TRBD2 agrees at 11 bases. V shed 5 bases, J shed 3 bases, and the junction held 6 bases outside the gene matches. The CDR3 is 15 residues long. The germline V gene has CDR1 SGHVS and CDR2 FQNEAQ. The chain's CDR3 is CASSVGTSGSYEQYF. CDR3 DNA: TGTGCCAGCAGCGTCGGAACTAGCGGGAGCTACGAGCAGTACTTC.

This clone was counted once. The J gene is TRBJ2-1, the V gene TRBV4-1; TRBD1 agrees at 12 bases. V lost 5 bases to trimming and J lost 6 bases; unmatched junction nucleotides: 5. Germline V lookup: CDR1 MGHRA, CDR2 YSYEKL. There are 15 residues in the CDR3. CDR3 bases: TGCGCCAGCAGCGACCGGGACAGGGGGCTCAATGAGCAGTTCTTC. Translating it yields CASSDRDRGLNEQFF.

This chain uses TRBV5-1 with TRBJ2-5, with D possibly matching TRBD2 (6 bases). The V gene's germline CDR1 is SGHRS and CDR2 YFSETQ. This CDR3 has 12 amino acids. V dropped 7 bases and J dropped 3 bases, with 10 bases sitting between them. The CDR3 coding sequence is TGCGCCAGCCATTCGGGGGAAGAGACCCAGTACTTC. The encoded protein is CASHSGEETQYF.

This chain uses TRBV7-2 with TRBJ2-1; 8 bases fit TRBD2. J lost 4 bases, V lost 4 bases, and 3 bases had no gene match. Germline CDR1 is SGHTA and CDR2 is FQGNSA. CDR3 length: 14 amino acids. As DNA, the CDR3 is TGTGCCAGCAGCTCCGGGACTAGTTACAATGAGCAGTTCTTC. Encoded protein: CASSSGTSYNEQFF.

The chain links TRBV30 to TRBJ1-2; no reliable D call. Germline V lookup: CDR1 GTSNPN, CDR2 SVGIG (reference sequence). The germline V and J ends were trimmed by 0 bases and 1 base, with 12 bases remaining between them. The CDR3 sequence is 15 residues long. CDR3 amino acids: CAWSVKGRGNYGYTF. In nucleotides, the CDR3 is TGTGCCTGGAGTGTAAAGGGTCGGGGTAACTATGGCTACACCTTC.

This chain joins TRBV2 and TRBJ1-6; TRBD1 agrees at 11 bases. CDR3 length: 14 amino acids. Germline trimming cut 6 bases from V and 10 bases from J; bases unmatched to any gene: 5. Germline V lookup: CDR1 SNHLY, CDR2 FYNNEI. CDR3 sequence: CASRLDRGQSPLHF. The CDR3 nucleotides read TGTGCCAGCAGACTGGACAGGGGGCAGTCACCCCTCCACTTT.

This chain connects TRBV2 to TRBJ1-4; 7 bases fit TRBD1. Germline values: CDR1 SNHLY, CDR2 FYNNEI. V lost 4 bases, J lost 3 bases, and 5 bases stayed unmatched. There are 15 residues in the CDR3. In DNA, the CDR3 is TGTGCCAGCAGTGCAGACAGGGTGCCTAATGAAAAACTGTTTTTT. Its translation: CASSADRVPNEKLFF.